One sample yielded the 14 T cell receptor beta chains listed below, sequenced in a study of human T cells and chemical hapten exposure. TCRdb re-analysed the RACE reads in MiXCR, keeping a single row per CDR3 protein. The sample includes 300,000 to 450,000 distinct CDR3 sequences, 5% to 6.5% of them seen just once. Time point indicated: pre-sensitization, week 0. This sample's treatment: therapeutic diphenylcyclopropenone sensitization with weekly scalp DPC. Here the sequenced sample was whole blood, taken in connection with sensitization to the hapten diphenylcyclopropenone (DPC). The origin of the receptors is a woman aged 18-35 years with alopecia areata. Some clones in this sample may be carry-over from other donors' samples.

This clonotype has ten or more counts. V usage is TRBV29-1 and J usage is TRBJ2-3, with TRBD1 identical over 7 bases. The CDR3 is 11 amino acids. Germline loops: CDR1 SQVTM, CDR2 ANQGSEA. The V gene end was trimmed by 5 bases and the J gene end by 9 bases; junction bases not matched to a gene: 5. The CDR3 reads CSVSLQGTQYF. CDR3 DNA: TGCAGCGTTAGCCTACAGGGGACGCAGTATTTT.

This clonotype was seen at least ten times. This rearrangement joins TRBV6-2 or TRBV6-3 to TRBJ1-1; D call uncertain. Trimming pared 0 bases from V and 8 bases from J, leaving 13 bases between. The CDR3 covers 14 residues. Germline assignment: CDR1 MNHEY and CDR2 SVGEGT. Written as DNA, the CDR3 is TGTGCCAGCAGTTACTCAGGATCCGGGTTCGAAGCTTTCTTT. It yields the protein CASSYSGSGFEAFF.

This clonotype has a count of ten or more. CDR3 residues: CASSWDSREQYF. The CDR3 coding sequence is TGTGCCAGCAGCTGGGACTCCCGCGAGCAGTACTTC. The chain is built from TRBV11-3 and TRBJ2-7; TRBD2 might be the D (6 bases). Germline values: CDR1 SGHNT, CDR2 YENEEA. The CDR3 runs 12 residues. V dropped 4 bases and J dropped 6 bases, with 10 bases sitting between them.

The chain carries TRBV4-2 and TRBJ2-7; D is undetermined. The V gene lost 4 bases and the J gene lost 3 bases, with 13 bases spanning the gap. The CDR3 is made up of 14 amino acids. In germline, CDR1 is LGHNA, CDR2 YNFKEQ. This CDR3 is CASSPERHLYEQYF. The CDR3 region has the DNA TGTGCCAGCAGCCCAGAGAGACATCTCTACGAGCAGTACTTC.

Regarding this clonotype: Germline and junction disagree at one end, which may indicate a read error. In DNA, the CDR3 is TGTGCCAGCAGACACAACACAGAAGCTTTCTTT. As protein: CASRHNTEAFF. The chain has TRBV6-2 or TRBV6-3 and TRBJ1-1; no firm D call. Germline lookup yields CDR1 MNHEY and CDR2 SVGEGT. The CDR3 loop spans 11 amino acids.

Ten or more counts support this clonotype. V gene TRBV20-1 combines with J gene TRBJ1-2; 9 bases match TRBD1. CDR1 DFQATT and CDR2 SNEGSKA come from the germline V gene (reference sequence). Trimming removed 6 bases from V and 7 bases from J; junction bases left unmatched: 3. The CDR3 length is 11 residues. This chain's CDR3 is CSADRGGGYTF. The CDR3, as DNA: TGCAGTGCCGACAGGGGGGGTGGCTACACCTTC.

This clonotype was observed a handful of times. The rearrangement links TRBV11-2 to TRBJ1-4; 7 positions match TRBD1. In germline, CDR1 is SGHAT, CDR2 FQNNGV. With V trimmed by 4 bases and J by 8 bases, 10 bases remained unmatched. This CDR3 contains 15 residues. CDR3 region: CASSYGDSLLEKLFF. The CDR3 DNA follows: TGTGCCAGCAGCTACGGGGACAGTCTTTTGGAAAAACTGTTTTTT.

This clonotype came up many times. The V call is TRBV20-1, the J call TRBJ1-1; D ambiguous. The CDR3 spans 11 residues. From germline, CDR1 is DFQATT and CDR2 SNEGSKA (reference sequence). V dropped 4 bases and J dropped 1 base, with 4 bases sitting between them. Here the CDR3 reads CSATKNTEAFF. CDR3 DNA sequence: TGCAGTGCTACAAAGAACACTGAAGCTTTCTTT.

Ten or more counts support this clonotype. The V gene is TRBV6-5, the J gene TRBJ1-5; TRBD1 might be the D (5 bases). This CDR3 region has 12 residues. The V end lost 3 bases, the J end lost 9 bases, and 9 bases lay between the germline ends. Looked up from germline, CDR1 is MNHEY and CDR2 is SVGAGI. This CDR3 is CASSYGGGPQHF. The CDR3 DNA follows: TGTGCCAGCAGTTATGGGGGGGGGCCCCAGCATTTT.

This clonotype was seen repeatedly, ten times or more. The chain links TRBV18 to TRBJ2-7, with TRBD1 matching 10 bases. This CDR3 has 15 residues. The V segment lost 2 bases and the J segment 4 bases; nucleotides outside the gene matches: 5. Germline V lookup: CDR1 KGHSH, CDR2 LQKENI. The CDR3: CASSPAGTGEYEQYF. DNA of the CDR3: TGTGCCAGCTCACCAGCCGGGACAGGGGAATACGAGCAGTACTTC.

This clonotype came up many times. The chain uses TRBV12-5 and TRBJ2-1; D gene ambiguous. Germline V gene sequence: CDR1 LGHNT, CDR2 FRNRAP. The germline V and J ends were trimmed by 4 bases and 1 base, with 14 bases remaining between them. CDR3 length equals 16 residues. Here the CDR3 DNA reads TGTGCTAGTGGTTCGGTGCGAACCCAATCCTACAATGAGCAGTTCTTC. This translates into CASGSVRTQSYNEQFF.

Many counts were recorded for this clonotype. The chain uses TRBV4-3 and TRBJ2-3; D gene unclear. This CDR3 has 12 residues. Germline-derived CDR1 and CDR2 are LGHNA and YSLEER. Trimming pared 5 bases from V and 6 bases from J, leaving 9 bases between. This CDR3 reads CASSGPLDTQYF. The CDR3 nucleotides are TGCGCCAGCAGCGGTCCGCTGGATACGCAGTATTTT.

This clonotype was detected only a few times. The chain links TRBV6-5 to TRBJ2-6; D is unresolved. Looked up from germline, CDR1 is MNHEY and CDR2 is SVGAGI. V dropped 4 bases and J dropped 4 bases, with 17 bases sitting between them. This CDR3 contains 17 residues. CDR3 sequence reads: CASSSPSSVAGANVLTF. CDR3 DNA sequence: TGTGCCAGCAGTTCCCCTTCTTCTGTCGCGGGGGCCAACGTCCTGACTTTC.

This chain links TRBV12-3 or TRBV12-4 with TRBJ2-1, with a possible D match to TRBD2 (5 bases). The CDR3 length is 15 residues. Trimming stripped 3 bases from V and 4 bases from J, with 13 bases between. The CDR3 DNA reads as TGTGCCAGCAGTTTGGAACTGACTAATTACAATGAGCAGTTCTTC. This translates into CASSLELTNYNEQFF.